These 24 T cell receptor beta chains came from one sample sequenced in a study of blood T cell repertoires in COVID-19. Clones were read by immunoSEQ multiplex PCR, and TCRdb kept only the in-frame ones, dropping some. Among roughly 100,000 clones listed, around nine tenths were seen once. Sequencing was performed on peripheral blood. Receptors were obtained from a woman of 80 years or more in a cohort sampled during active COVID-19.

V is TRBV6-5 and J is TRBJ1-1, with TRBD1 matching 8 bases. This CDR3 spans 13 amino acids. CDR1 and CDR2 (germline): MNHEY, SVGAGI. The V segment lost 6 bases and the J segment 12 bases; nucleotides outside the gene matches: 12. The CDR3 region is CASSPGGPLVPFF. As DNA, the CDR3 is TGTGCCAGCAGCCCAGGGGGCCCCCTTGTTCCTTTCTTT.

This clone was seen only once. The chain has TRBV19 and TRBJ2-6, with D perhaps TRBD2 (5 bases). The V and J ends lost 1 base and 4 bases respectively, with 11 bases between them. The CDR3 contains 16 residues. Germline V gives CDR1 LNHDA, CDR2 SQIVND (reference sequence). CDR3 sequence reads: CASSIGEGSGANVLTF. DNA of the CDR3: TGTGCCAGTAGTATAGGTGAGGGTTCAGGGGCCAACGTCCTGACTTTC.

The V and J genes are TRBV11-2 and TRBJ1-1; the match to TRBD1 covers 8 bases. The junction had 5 bases not matched to a gene; V was cut back by 5 bases and J by 3 bases. From germline, CDR1 is SGHAT and CDR2 FQNNGV. The CDR3 sequence is 14 residues long. CDR3 coding DNA: TGTGCCAGCAGCGCCAACAGGGGGTACACTGAAGCTTTCTTT. It translates to CASSANRGYTEAFF.

The chain joins TRBV7-9 to TRBJ2-3, with 8 nucleotides matching TRBD2. V shed 2 bases and J 6 bases; nucleotides not matched to a gene: 10. CDR3 length: 16 amino acids. CDR1 SEHNR and CDR2 FQNEAQ come from the germline V gene (reference sequence). In DNA, the CDR3 is TGTGCCAGCAGCTTACGGGGCGGGGGGACTCGGGATACGCAGTATTTT. Its protein product is CASSLRGGGTRDTQYF.

This sequence joins TRBV7-9 and TRBJ2-2; D possibly corresponds to TRBD1 (5 bases). This CDR3 spans 15 amino acids. V was clipped by 6 bases and J by 3 bases, with 14 bases between them. Germline V lookup: CDR1 SEHNR, CDR2 FQNEAQ (reference sequence). The CDR3 sequence is CASSIRGVDTGELFF. CDR3 DNA sequence: TGTGCCAGCAGTATAAGGGGTGTGGACACCGGGGAGCTGTTTTTT. The full variable domain, with the rest looked up from reference TRBV7-9 and TRBJ2-2, is DTGVSQNPRHKITKRGQNVTFRCDPISEHNRLYWYRQTLGQGPEFLTYFQNEAQLEKSRLLSDRFSAERPKGSFSTLEIQRTEQGDSAMYLCASSIRGVDTGELFFGEGSRLTVL.

This chain uses TRBV7-2 with TRBJ2-5; TRBD1 matches at 8 bases. The CDR3 length is 15 residues. The germline V gene encodes CDR1 SGHTA and CDR2 FQGNSA. The V gene end was trimmed by 5 bases and the J gene end by 10 bases; junction bases not matched to a gene: 15. The CDR3 DNA is TGTGCCAGCAGCCTCCGACAGGGGAACAACGGGGGCCAGTACTTC. This codes for CASSLRQGNNGGQYF.

CDR3 in DNA: TGTGCCAGCAGCTACGAGGTGACCGGGACCCAGTACTTC. Residues: CASSYEVTGTQYF. The chain recombines TRBV21-1 with TRBJ2-5; the DNA was not compared with TRBD2, the D call given in the table. TRBV21-1 is labeled a pseudogene. There are 13 residues in the CDR3.

The J gene is TRBJ2-7, the V gene TRBV30; 8 bases fit TRBD1. The CDR3 is made up of 14 amino acids. The V gene end was trimmed by 3 bases and the J gene end by 6 bases; junction bases not matched to a gene: 10. Germline V gives CDR1 GTSNPN, CDR2 SVGIG (reference sequence). The CDR3 here is CAWRSTGERGEQYF. The CDR3 DNA reads TGTGCCTGGAGGTCGACAGGGGAGAGGGGCGAGCAGTACTTC.

The chain joins TRBV3-1 (or the pseudogene TRBV3-2) to TRBJ2-1; the D is unclear. V was shortened by 1 base and J by 4 bases, with 5 bases between the two germline ends. Germline CDR1 is LGHDT and CDR2 is YNNKEL (reference sequence). The CDR3 contains 13 residues. The CDR3 is CASSQVRYNEQFF. The CDR3 nucleotides read TGTGCCAGCAGCCAAGTCCGGTACAATGAGCAGTTCTTC.

CDR3 DNA sequence: TGTGCCACCAGTGACCCACAGGTTTTCGATACCGGGGAGCTGTTTTTT. Translated: CATSDPQVFDTGELFF. The rearrangement uses TRBV24-1 and TRBJ2-2; tentative D call: TRBD1 (5 bases). The V gene lost 4 bases and the J gene lost 5 bases, with 16 bases spanning the gap. The germline V gene encodes CDR1 KGHDR and CDR2 SFDVKD. The CDR3 has 16 residues.

This clone has only one observation. CDR3 loop: CASSTGAGGPVVDEQFF. CDR3 DNA sequence: TGCGCCAGCAGCACCGGGGCGGGGGGGCCTGTCGTCGATGAGCAGTTCTTC. The chain employs TRBV5-1 and TRBJ2-1; 9 positions agree with TRBD2. Germline trimming cut 4 bases from V and 8 bases from J; bases unmatched to any gene: 16. CDR3 size: 17 residues. Germline lookup yields CDR1 SGHRS and CDR2 YFSETQ.

The CDR3, as DNA: TGTGCCAGCAGCTCAATACAGGGGGCGCGGGGCTACACCTTC. It specifies CASSSIQGARGYTF. The chain uses TRBV11-2 and TRBJ1-2, with 9 bases fitting TRBD1. Unmatched junction bases numbered 8, after V lost 4 bases and J lost 8 bases. Per germline, CDR1 SGHAT and CDR2 FQNNGV. The CDR3 runs to 14 residues.

V gene TRBV3-1 (or the pseudogene TRBV3-2) combines with J gene TRBJ1-2; TRBD1 matches 12 bases. Looked up from germline, CDR1 is LGHDT and CDR2 is YNNKEL (reference sequence). The CDR3 is made up of 15 amino acids. Germline trimming cut 8 bases from V and 7 bases from J; bases unmatched to any gene: 11. Here the CDR3 reads CASVRPGTGGIGYTF. For the CDR3, the DNA is TGTGCCAGCGTACGACCCGGGACAGGGGGCATTGGCTACACCTTC.

The chain combines TRBV2 with TRBJ2-7, with D uncertain. Trimming left V 4 bases short and J 2 bases short, with 9 bases between. The CDR3 length is 13 residues. CDR1 SNHLY and CDR2 FYNNEI come from the germline V gene. The CDR3 nucleotides read TGTGCCAGCAGTGGAGTAGTTCCCTACGAGCAGTACTTC. Its protein product is CASSGVVPYEQYF.

In DNA, the CDR3 is TGTGCCAGCAGTCTCACTAGCGCCTACGAGCAGTACTTC. Translated, it gives CASSLTSAYEQYF. The V and J genes are TRBV12-3 or TRBV12-4 and TRBJ2-7; 7 bases line up with TRBD2. This CDR3 is 13 amino acids long. V lost 5 bases, J lost 2 bases, and 3 bases stayed unmatched.

This clone appeared a single time. This rearrangement joins TRBV6-1 to TRBJ2-5, with TRBD2 matching 7 bases. V was pared by 1 base and J by 4 bases, with 3 bases of the junction left unmatched. Looked up from germline, CDR1 is MNHNS and CDR2 is SASEGT. The length of the CDR3 is 14 residues. The CDR3 protein is CASSEVTGGETQYF. The CDR3 nucleotides are TGTGCCAGCAGTGAAGTAACGGGAGGAGAGACCCAGTACTTC.

Here the CDR3 reads CASSLGPREQTDTQYF. In DNA form, the CDR3 reads TGTGCCAGCAGCTTAGGACCTAGGGAGCAAACAGATACGCAGTATTTT. The chain carries TRBV11-2 and TRBJ2-3, with D possibly being TRBD2 (5 bases). The germline CDR1 and CDR2 sequences are SGHAT and FQNNGV. The CDR3 is 16 amino acids. V dropped 1 base and J dropped 3 bases, with 14 bases sitting between them.

The chain combines TRBV5-1 with TRBJ2-7; no definite D call. CDR3 length: 16 amino acids. Germline V gene sequence: CDR1 SGHRS, CDR2 YFSETQ. The germline V and J ends were trimmed by 1 base and 4 bases, with 18 bases remaining between them. The DNA of the CDR3 is TGCGCCAGCAGCTTGACCCCGCAGACCCTACTATACGAGCAGTACTTC. Translated, it gives CASSLTPQTLLYEQYF.

The chain uses TRBV3-1 (or the pseudogene TRBV3-2) and TRBJ2-7, with a possible D match to TRBD2 (6 bases). Germline-derived CDR1 and CDR2 are LGHDT and YNNKEL (reference sequence). The V and J ends lost 1 base and 9 bases respectively, with 10 bases between them. The CDR3 sequence is 12 residues long. The CDR3 protein is CASSQGGVTQYF. As DNA, the CDR3 is TGTGCCAGCAGCCAAGGGGGGGTCACGCAGTACTTC.

V gene TRBV2 combines with J gene TRBJ1-4; D is possibly TRBD1 (6 bases). Trimming pared 6 bases from V and 6 bases from J, leaving 17 bases between. The V gene's germline CDR1 is SNHLY and CDR2 FYNNEI. The CDR3 contains 15 residues. CDR3 loop: CASSALQGFDEKLFF. CDR3 nucleotides: TGTGCCAGCAGCGCCCTACAGGGTTTTGATGAAAAACTGTTTTTT.

The chain couples TRBV23-1 to TRBJ2-7; 8 bases match TRBD2. TRBV23-1 is an open reading frame whose function is uncertain. The length of the CDR3 is 19 residues. The CDR3: CAREGTRGPRGLAFYEQYF. Here the CDR3 DNA reads TGCGCTAGGGAGGGGACCCGAGGGCCCAGAGGACTAGCTTTTTACGAGCAGTACTTC.

The chain has TRBV19 and TRBJ2-2; 10 nucleotides line up with TRBD1. The CDR3 has 14 amino acids. CDR1 LNHDA and CDR2 SQIVND come from the germline V gene (reference sequence). Trimming cost V 9 bases and J 1 base; bases outside gene matches: 2. In DNA form, the CDR3 reads TGTGCCAGCTGGACAGGGGGGAACACCGGGGAGCTGTTTTTT. Translation gives CASWTGGNTGELFF.

This sequence joins TRBV7-3 and TRBJ2-3, with D possibly matching TRBD2 (6 bases). V lost 5 bases and J lost 2, with 14 bases in between. The CDR3 is made up of 15 amino acids. CDR1 SGHTA and CDR2 FQGTGA come from the germline V gene. The CDR3 sequence: CASSMTSSVTDTQYF. Written as DNA, the CDR3 is TGTGCCAGCAGCATGACTAGTTCAGTCACAGATACGCAGTATTTT.

This clone was detected only once. J is TRBJ1-6 and V is TRBV4-1; 10 bases line up with TRBD1. CDR3 length: 18 residues. Germline-derived CDR1 and CDR2 are MGHRA and YSYEKL. J gave up 9 bases and V 1 base, and 12 bases lay outside the gene matches. CDR3 sequence reads: CASSQGRWGQGNVSPLHF. In DNA, the CDR3 is TGCGCCAGCAGCCAAGGGAGGTGGGGACAGGGGAATGTTTCACCCCTCCACTTT.